This T cell receptor (beta chain) was identified in a study of blood T cells in healthy people across ages. A second PCR, run for about 6 to 11 cycles, used a sample-barcoded 5' primer plus a J-beta primer mix. TCRdb reanalysed the 5' RACE reads using MiXCR and keeps one entry per CDR3 protein. The data hold about a million distinct CDR3 sequences, with around 49% observed a single time. This clonotype was picked up a small number of times. The receptor's source is a man aged 30 to 39 in good health. The material sequenced was blood.

DNA of the CDR3: TGTGCCAGCAGTTACTCGGGACAGGGCAACACTGAAGCTTTCTTT. The encoded protein is CASSYSGQGNTEAFF. The chain couples TRBV6-5 to TRBJ1-1, with 9 bases identical to TRBD1. The V segment lost 0 bases and the J segment 2 bases; nucleotides outside the gene matches: 1. The CDR3 is made up of 15 amino acids. From germline, CDR1 is MNHEY and CDR2 SVGAGI.